This T cell receptor (beta chain) was captured in a study of T cells in Graves' hyperthyroidism and ophthalmopathy. Across the whole study: The authors collected peripheral blood at initial diagnosis, before any treatment. Whole-study results and caveats: Progression to ophthalmopathy was predicted a median of about 6.6 months early. Blood also showed most of the thyroid clonotypes that were expanded above 0.001.

Clinical symptoms, serum thyroxine and TRAb, thyroid ultrasound and orbital computed tomography together formed the diagnostic basis. Amplified regions were TCR beta CDR3 sequences from RNA transcripts. The TCR CDR3 was amplified in a first-round RT-PCR using the HTBI primer set. Each CDR3 protein is one row after TCRdb ran MiXCR on the multiplex PCR reads. This table holds about 760,000 distinct CDR3 sequences, about 35% found once. As concerns this clonotype: Its target is not known.

This CDR3 is 14 amino acids long. Germline V gives CDR1 SEHNR, CDR2 FQNEAQ (reference sequence). Trimming shortened V by 5 bases and J by 6 bases, and 17 bases separated the two germline ends. The chain has TRBV7-9 and TRBJ2-7; TRBD2 is a possible D gene (7 bases). The TCR comes from a middle-aged woman with Graves' hyperthyroidism. The material sequenced was blood. The CDR3 bases are TGTGCCAGCAGCGCAAGGGAGGGGGGTATCGAGCAGTACTTC. This encodes CASSAREGGIEQYF. The full variable domain, in which reference TRBV7-9 and TRBJ2-7 provide the parts outside the CDR3, is DTGVSQNPRHKITKRGQNVTFRCDPISEHNRLYWYRQTLGQGPEFLTYFQNEAQLEKSRLLSDRFSAERPKGSFSTLEIQRTEQGDSAMYLCASSAREGGIEQYFGPGTRLTVT.